This T cell receptor (beta chain) appears in the sequencing data of a study of OX40 agonist ivuxolimab in advanced cancers. Study context: Antecedent anti-PD-1, anti-PD-L1 or anti-CTLA-4 therapy was permissible, with about 40% having received some. Patients achieving partial responses numbered three: one hepatocellular carcinoma case and two cutaneous melanoma cases. Notes on the study in general: People who partly responded at 0.1-3.0 mg/kg had some of the least clonal expansion seen.

The data were produced by immunoSEQ multiplex PCR, yet TCRdb's version contains in-frame clones alone and is incomplete. Of about 73,000 clones listed, about 86% are singletons. The V end was cut by 1 base, the J end by 2 bases, with 13 bases between. The CDR3 extends over 15 amino acids. CDR1 is SGHKS and CDR2 is YYEKEE in the germline V gene (reference sequence). This clone showed up just once. Antigen specificity is unknown. This TCR was recovered from an adult with an advanced solid tumor such as melanoma, head and neck, liver or kidney cancer. The chain uses TRBV5-5 and TRBJ2-7; D is undetermined. The source material was CD4+ or CD8+ T cells sorted from blood, sampled in a trial of the OX40 agonist ivuxolimab. The CDR3 DNA reads as TGTGCCAGCAGCTTGAGTGCGCCAGAGGCCTACGAGCAGTACTTC. This sequence encodes CASSLSAPEAYEQYF.